A single T cell receptor (beta chain) is shown here with its context. No antigen is known for it. The PCR contained 60 Vbeta and 13 Jbeta primers. TCRdb's copy holds only in-frame clones and misses some; the assay was immunoSEQ multiplex PCR. The sample lists some 120,000 clones, under 80% occurring once. These data belong to a study of cytomegalovirus exposure and HLA in healthy donors. Findings and limits, study-wide: With later analysis, a missense DCLRE1C variant became linked to TCR beta V- and J-gene trimming.

Specimen: PBMCs. The source is a woman aged 55 to 70 in good health and CMV-seropositive.

DNA of the CDR3: TGCGCCAGCAGCTTGGAAGGCAGGGACTATGGCTACACCTTC. Residues: CASSLEGRDYGYTF. V usage is TRBV5-1 and J usage is TRBJ1-2; a possible D gene is TRBD1 (5 bases). In germline, CDR1 is SGHRS, CDR2 YFSETQ. This CDR3 contains 14 residues. Trimming stripped 0 bases from V and 3 bases from J, with 9 bases between.